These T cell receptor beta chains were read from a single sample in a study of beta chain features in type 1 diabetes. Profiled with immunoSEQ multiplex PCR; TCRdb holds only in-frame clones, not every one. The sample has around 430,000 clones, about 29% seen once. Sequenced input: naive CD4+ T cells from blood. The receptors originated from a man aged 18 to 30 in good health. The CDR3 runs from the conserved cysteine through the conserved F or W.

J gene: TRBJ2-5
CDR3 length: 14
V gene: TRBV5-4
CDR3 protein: CASSSSGVQETQYF

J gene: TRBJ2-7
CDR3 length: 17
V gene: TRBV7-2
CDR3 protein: CASSLGGTSGSSYEQYF

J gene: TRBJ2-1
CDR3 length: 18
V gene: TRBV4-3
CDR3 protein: CASSQDLSGTSVYNEQFF

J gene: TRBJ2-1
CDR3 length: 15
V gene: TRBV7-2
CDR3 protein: CASTQEGQTYNEQFF

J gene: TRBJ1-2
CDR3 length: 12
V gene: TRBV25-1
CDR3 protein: CASKGGGYGYTF

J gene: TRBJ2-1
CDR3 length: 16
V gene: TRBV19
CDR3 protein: CASRKQGSDLYNEQFF

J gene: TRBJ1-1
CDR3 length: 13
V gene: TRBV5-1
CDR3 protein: CASSILQTTEAFF

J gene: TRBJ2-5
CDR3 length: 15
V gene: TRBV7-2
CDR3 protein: CASSLTGGQGPPQYF

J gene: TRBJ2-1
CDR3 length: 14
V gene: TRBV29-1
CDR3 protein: CSVEKVRDYNEQFF

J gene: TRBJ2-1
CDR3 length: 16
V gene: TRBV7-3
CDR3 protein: CASSKDNPGLPTEQFF

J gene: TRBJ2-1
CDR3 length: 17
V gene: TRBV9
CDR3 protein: CASTLYEGWGLVNEQFF

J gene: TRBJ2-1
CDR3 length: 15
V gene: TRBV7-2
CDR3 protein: CASSLTGSSYNEQFF

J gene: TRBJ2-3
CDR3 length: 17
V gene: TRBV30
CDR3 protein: CAWSPGTSGASTDTQYF

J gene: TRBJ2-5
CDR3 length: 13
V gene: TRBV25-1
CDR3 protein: CASGGALGETQYF

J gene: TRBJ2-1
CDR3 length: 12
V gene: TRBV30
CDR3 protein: CAWSKGGTEQFF

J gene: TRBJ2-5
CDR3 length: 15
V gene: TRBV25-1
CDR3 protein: CASSEYDRAQETQYF

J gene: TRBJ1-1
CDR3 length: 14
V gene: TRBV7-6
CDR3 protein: CASSLGVVNTEAFF

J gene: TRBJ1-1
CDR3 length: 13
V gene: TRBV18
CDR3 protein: CASSPLDSLEAFF

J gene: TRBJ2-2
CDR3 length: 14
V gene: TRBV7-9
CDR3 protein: CASSLHTFTGELFF

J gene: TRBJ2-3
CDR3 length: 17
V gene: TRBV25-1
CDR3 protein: CASSEYVGGSDADTQYF

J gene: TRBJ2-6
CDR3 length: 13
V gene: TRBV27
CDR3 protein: CASRGTGANVLTF